Listed here are 18 T cell receptor beta chains from one sample, sequenced in a study of shared clonotypes between healthy human individuals. Generated by immunoSEQ multiplex PCR, the TCRdb table keeps only in-frame clones and is missing some. The sample consists of some 2 million clones, roughly 94% of them appearing once. Positively selected for CCR7, the CD45RO-negative cells used as naive CD8 cells excluded terminally differentiated effector memory CD45RA+ cells. Sequencing was carried out using naive CD8+ T cells sorted from blood. The source of these receptors is a man younger than 35 in good health.

The J gene is TRBJ2-7, the V gene TRBV10-3, with D perhaps given as TRBD1 or TRBD2 (5 bases each). The ends were cut back, 6 bases at V and 1 base at J, with 10 bases in the middle. The CDR3 totals 13 residues. Germline assignment: CDR1 ENHRY and CDR2 SYGVKD. DNA for the CDR3: TGTGCCATCAGGGGGACGGATTCCTACGAGCAGTACTTC. Translated, it gives CAIRGTDSYEQYF.

V gene TRBV6-6 combines with J gene TRBJ2-7; unclear D gene. Between the trimmed V and J ends, which lost 8 bases and 2 bases, there was a span of 7 bases. From germline, CDR1 is MNHNY and CDR2 SVGAGI (reference sequence). CDR3 length equals 11 residues. The chain's CDR3 is CASRSPYEQYF. The CDR3 bases are TGTGCCAGCCGCAGCCCCTACGAGCAGTACTTC.

The rearrangement joins TRBV19 to TRBJ1-5; D remains unclear. V shed 0 bases and J shed 6 bases, with 9 bases lying between them. The germline V gene has CDR1 LNHDA and CDR2 SQIVND (reference sequence). This CDR3 is 14 amino acids long. The CDR3 region has the DNA TGTGCCAGTAGTATAGATAAGGAGGTTCAGCCCCAGCATTTT. This codes for CASSIDKEVQPQHF.

The chain is built from TRBV10-3 and TRBJ1-5, with 7 positions matching TRBD1. V trimming: 2 bases; J trimming: 1 base; junction bases outside the gene matches: 2. Germline CDR1 and CDR2: ENHRY and SYGVKD. This CDR3 has 15 amino acids. The CDR3 protein is CAISEGTASNQPQHF. CDR3 nucleotides: TGTGCCATCAGTGAGGGGACAGCCAGCAATCAGCCCCAGCATTTT.

Note on this clone: At the DNA level, this CDR3 is encoded by other sequences in the same sample as well. The genes are TRBV18 and TRBJ1-2, with 10 bases identical to TRBD1. The CDR3 totals 14 residues. Trimming removed 0 bases from V and 6 bases from J; junction bases left unmatched: 1. Germline V gives CDR1 KGHSH, CDR2 LQKENI. The CDR3 DNA follows: TGTGCCAGCTCACCACCTGGGACAGGGGATGGCTACACCTTC. Translated, it gives CASSPPGTGDGYTF.

The V and J genes are TRBV27 and TRBJ2-7, with a weak D call TRBD1 (6 bases). The V and J ends lost 2 bases and 3 bases respectively, with 11 bases between them. The CDR3 is 14 amino acids. Germline values: CDR1 MNHEY, CDR2 SMNVEV (reference sequence). The CDR3 here is CASSLKGHYYEQYF. The CDR3 coding sequence is TGTGCCAGCAGTTTAAAGGGACACTACTACGAGCAGTACTTC.

V and J are TRBV9 and TRBJ2-1, with D perhaps TRBD1 (6 bases). Germline CDR1 is SGDLS and CDR2 is YYNGEE. The CDR3 contains 15 residues. Trimming stripped 0 bases from V and 6 bases from J, with 13 bases between. CDR3 in amino acids: CASSVVAGEPNEQFF. In nucleotides, the CDR3 is TGTGCCAGCAGCGTAGTGGCAGGGGAGCCCAATGAGCAGTTCTTC.

V gene TRBV27 combines with J gene TRBJ2-3; possibly TRBD2 for D (5 bases). The CDR3 spans 19 residues. V was clipped by 4 bases and J by 1 base, with 24 bases between them. Germline CDR1 is MNHEY and CDR2 is SMNVEV (reference sequence). The CDR3 is CASSSTQVGRGVRTDTQYF. CDR3 in DNA: TGTGCCAGCAGTTCCACTCAAGTGGGTCGGGGAGTGCGCACAGATACGCAGTATTTT.

The chain employs TRBV6-5 and TRBJ1-2, with TRBD1 matching 7 bases. Germline lookup yields CDR1 MNHEY and CDR2 SVGAGI. V lost 0 bases and J lost 4; bases outside the gene matches: 8. The CDR3 loop spans 16 amino acids. The CDR3, as DNA: TGTGCCAGCAGTTACTCCCAGACAGGGATGGGCTATGGCTACACCTTC. This encodes CASSYSQTGMGYGYTF.

To note about this clone: Other DNA sequences in this sample translate to the same CDR3. CDR3 in amino acids: CASSFSGRPTDTQYF. DNA for the CDR3: TGTGCCAGCAGTTTTAGCGGGAGGCCCACAGATACGCAGTATTTT. The chain uses TRBV9 and TRBJ2-3; TRBD2 matches 10 bases. CDR1 and CDR2 from the germline V gene are SGDLS and YYNGEE. The CDR3 loop spans 15 amino acids. The V and J ends lost 5 bases and 2 bases, in that order; junction bases with no gene match: 5.

V is TRBV6-5 and J is TRBJ1-2; D is possibly TRBD1 (6 bases). CDR3 length: 15 amino acids. Germline CDR1 MNHEY, CDR2 SVGAGI. Trimming took off 0 bases at V and 6 bases at J, with 14 bases between the two ends. Here the CDR3 reads CASSYSHRAADGYTF. The DNA for the CDR3 is TGTGCCAGCAGTTACTCGCACAGGGCAGCTGATGGCTACACCTTC.

CDR3 bases: TGTGCCAGCAGCTTAAGTAGGAGCGGGGGGCGCGTCACAGATACGCAGTATTTT. Protein: CASSLSRSGGRVTDTQYF. The chain uses TRBV7-9 and TRBJ2-3, with 9 bases that match TRBD2. Germline CDR1 and CDR2: SEHNR and FQNEAQ (reference sequence). This CDR3 comprises 18 residues. V dropped 2 bases and J dropped 2; count of bases not matched to a gene: 11.

The chain has TRBV5-8 and TRBJ2-7; weak D call: TRBD2 (6 bases). Germline assignment: CDR1 SGHTS and CDR2 YDEGEE. The CDR3 runs 15 residues. Trimming shortened V by 0 bases and J by 2 bases, and 12 bases separated the two germline ends. The CDR3: CASSLDGTPTYEQYF. DNA for the CDR3: TGTGCCAGCAGCTTGGATGGGACTCCGACCTACGAGCAGTACTTC.

V usage is TRBV6-1 and J usage is TRBJ2-7; no clear D gene. CDR1 is MNHNS, CDR2 SASEGT, per germline. The length of the CDR3 is 13 residues. V gave up 0 bases and J gave up 2 bases, with 5 bases separating them. The CDR3 region has the DNA TGTGCCAGCAGTGAAGCCAAGGCCTACGAGCAGTACTTC. This codes for CASSEAKAYEQYF.

The chain has TRBV7-3 and TRBJ2-1, with TRBD2 matching 12 bases. J lost 1 base, V lost 5 bases, and 3 bases had no gene match. The CDR3 spans 16 residues. Germline assignment: CDR1 SGHTA and CDR2 FQGTGA. CDR3 in DNA: TGTGCCAGCAGCCCCCTAGCGGGGGGGTCCTACAATGAGCAGTTCTTC. It translates to CASSPLAGGSYNEQFF.

This chain links TRBV6-1 with TRBJ1-1; a weak D match, TRBD1 (6 bases). V shed 3 bases and J shed 5 bases, with 16 bases lying between them. The germline gives CDR1 MNHNS, CDR2 SASEGT. CDR3 length: 15 amino acids. The CDR3 region is CASSEWVRRGTEAFF. Here the CDR3 DNA reads TGTGCCAGCAGTGAGTGGGTCAGGAGGGGGACTGAAGCTTTCTTT.

V is TRBV25-1 and J is TRBJ2-3, with D hard to call. CDR3 length: 14 residues. Germline CDR1 and CDR2: MGHDK and SYGVNS. Trimming left V 4 bases short and J 13 bases short, with 21 bases between. As DNA, the CDR3 is TGTGCCAGCAGTGTCACTACCCGGATAAGCCCGGAGTATTTT. It codes for CASSVTTRISPEYF.

Of note for this clone: Other DNA variants within this sample encode the same CDR3. V is TRBV10-3 and J is TRBJ1-2, with D possibly matching TRBD1 (5 bases). Trimming removed 0 bases from V and 4 bases from J, with 9 bases in between. This CDR3 is built from 14 residues. CDR1 and CDR2 (germline): ENHRY, SYGVKD. CDR3 sequence: CAISESGTGYGYTF. The DNA for the CDR3 is TGTGCCATCAGTGAGTCCGGGACGGGCTATGGCTACACCTTC.